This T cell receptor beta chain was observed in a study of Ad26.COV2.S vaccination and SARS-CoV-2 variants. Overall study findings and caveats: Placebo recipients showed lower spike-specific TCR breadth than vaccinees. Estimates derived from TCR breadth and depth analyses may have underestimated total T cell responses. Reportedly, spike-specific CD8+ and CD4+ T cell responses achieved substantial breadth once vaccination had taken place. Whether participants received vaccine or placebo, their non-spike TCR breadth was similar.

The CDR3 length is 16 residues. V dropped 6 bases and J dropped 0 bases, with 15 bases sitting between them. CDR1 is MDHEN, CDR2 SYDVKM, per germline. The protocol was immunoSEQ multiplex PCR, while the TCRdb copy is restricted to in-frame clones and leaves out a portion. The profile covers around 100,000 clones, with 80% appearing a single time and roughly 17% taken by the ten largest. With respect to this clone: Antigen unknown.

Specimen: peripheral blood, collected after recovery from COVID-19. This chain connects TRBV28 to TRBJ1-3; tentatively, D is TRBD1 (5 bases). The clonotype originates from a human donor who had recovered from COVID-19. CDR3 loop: CASRSRARNSGNTIYF. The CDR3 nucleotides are TGTGCCAGCAGGAGCAGGGCCCGAAACTCTGGAAACACCATATATTTT.